The entry below describes one TCR beta chain. Sorting selected naive CD8 T cells with a CD8+CD4-CCR7+CD45RA+ phenotype. The source of the sample is a study of molecular identifiers for immune sequencing clone quantification. The CDR3 length is 12 residues. V was cut by 3 bases and J by 10 bases, with 10 bases left in between. TCRdb used MiXCR to reprocess the PCR reads, holding one entry per CDR3 protein. Among 65,000 or so distinct CDR3 sequences listed, 18% were seen once. The chain uses TRBV12-3 or TRBV12-4 and TRBJ2-1; no reliable D call. This TCR was sampled from a human donor in good health. Some libraries in this study had Jurkat cell RNA spiked in. Sample: naive CD8+ T cells from blood, with Jurkat cell RNA spiked in. Stated subset: FACS-sorted CD8+CD4-CCR7+CD45RA+ naive T cells. The CDR3 DNA reads as TGTGCCAGCAGTTTCTTGCAGGAAGAGCAGTTCTTC. As protein: CASSFLQEEQFF.